The 15 T cell receptor beta chains presented below share a single source sample, sequenced in a study of STAT5B mutations in CD4+ large granular lymphocyte leukemia. Clones were read by immunoSEQ multiplex PCR, and TCRdb kept only the in-frame ones, dropping some. The repertoire holds roughly 29,000 clones, with 70% to 75% as singletons. Sequences were obtained from CD4+ T cells from blood buffy coats. The receptors were sampled from a human donor in good health.

The V and J genes are TRBV11-3 and TRBJ2-3, with 8 bases lining up with TRBD1. This CDR3 has 16 residues. Germline CDR1 SGHNT, CDR2 YENEEA. Germline trimming cut 4 bases from V and 1 base from J; bases unmatched to any gene: 7. In DNA form, the CDR3 reads TGTGCCAGCAGCTATACCGCGGGACAGGGCACAGATACGCAGTATTTT. It encodes CASSYTAGQGTDTQYF.

The chain couples TRBV2 to TRBJ1-4, with D possibly being TRBD1 (6 bases). The germline CDR1 and CDR2 sequences are SNHLY and FYNNEI. The CDR3 totals 14 residues. Trimming left V 6 bases short and J 0 bases short, with 8 bases between. CDR3 coding DNA: TGTGCCAGCAGAGGACAGTCAACTAATGAAAAACTGTTTTTT. This encodes CASRGQSTNEKLFF.

This chain joins TRBV7-9 and TRBJ1-2; no clear D gene. Per the germline V gene, CDR1 is SEHNR and CDR2 is FQNEAQ (reference sequence). This CDR3 has 14 residues. Trimming shortened V by 1 base and J by 6 bases, and 12 bases separated the two germline ends. Here the CDR3 DNA reads TGTGCCAGCAGCTTAGATAGGTCGTCGGATGGCTACACCTTC. Amino acid sequence: CASSLDRSSDGYTF.

This clone has a handful of counts. This sequence joins TRBV14 and TRBJ1-1; D ambiguous. The V gene lost 4 bases and the J gene lost 0 bases, with 9 bases spanning the gap. The CDR3 contains 14 residues. Germline CDR1 and CDR2: SGHDN and FVKESK. The CDR3 nucleotides are TGTGCCAGCAGCCCCCACCTGATGAACACTGAAGCTTTCTTT. This sequence encodes CASSPHLMNTEAFF.

This clone showed up just a few times. The chain has TRBV29-1 and TRBJ2-1, with D perhaps matching TRBD1 or TRBD2 (5 bases each). The V gene's germline CDR1 is SQVTM and CDR2 ANQGSEA. CDR3 size: 12 residues. V gave up 4 bases and J gave up 6 bases, with 10 bases separating them. This CDR3 is CSVAAGSNEQFF. CDR3 nucleotides: TGCAGCGTTGCGGCAGGGAGCAATGAGCAGTTCTTC.

J is TRBJ2-7 and V is TRBV19; D is undetermined. V was pared by 1 base and J by 2 bases, with 12 bases between. From germline, CDR1 is LNHDA and CDR2 SQIVND (reference sequence). The CDR3 extends over 15 amino acids. CDR3 nucleotide sequence: TGTGCCAGTAGTATAGGAGGTATAACGGCCTACGAGCAGTACTTC. It encodes CASSIGGITAYEQYF.

This chain joins TRBV13 and TRBJ1-6, with D tentatively TRBD1 (5 bases). CDR1 is PRHDT, CDR2 FYEKMQ, per germline (reference sequence). The CDR3 is 14 residues long. V dropped 7 bases and J dropped 5 bases, with 12 bases sitting between them. The CDR3 spells CASTAGTHNSPLHF. CDR3 DNA sequence: TGTGCCAGCACCGCCGGGACCCATAATTCACCCCTCCACTTT.

The genes are TRBV9 and TRBJ2-5; a possible D gene is TRBD2 (5 bases). The CDR3 consists of 13 residues. The germline V and J ends were trimmed by 4 bases and 5 bases, with 12 bases remaining between them. Germline V CDR1 and CDR2: SGDLS, YYNGEE. DNA of the CDR3: TGTGCCAGCAGCCTTGGACTTGGCGAGACCCAGTACTTC. It yields the protein CASSLGLGETQYF.

The chain couples TRBV5-8 to TRBJ2-1, with 7 bases that match TRBD2. V was clipped by 0 bases and J by 3 bases; unmatched bases: 3. Germline CDR1 is SGHTS and CDR2 is YDEGEE. CDR3 length equals 15 residues. CDR3 loop: CASSLVASGYNEQFF. The DNA of the CDR3 is TGTGCCAGCAGCTTGGTGGCTAGCGGCTACAATGAGCAGTTCTTC.

The rearrangement uses TRBV15 and TRBJ1-1; TRBD1 might be the D (6 bases). Trimming shortened V by 6 bases and J by 2 bases, and 10 bases separated the two germline ends. The CDR3 runs 13 residues. CDR1 is LNHNV and CDR2 is YYDKDF in the germline V gene (reference sequence). In DNA form, the CDR3 reads TGTGCCACCAGAGACAGGTTAAACACTGAAGCTTTCTTT. Encoded protein: CATRDRLNTEAFF.

V gene TRBV5-1 combines with J gene TRBJ2-2, with 7 bases identical to TRBD1. CDR3 size: 15 residues. Per the germline V gene, CDR1 is SGHRS and CDR2 is YFSETQ. V lost 4 bases to trimming and J lost 4 bases; unmatched junction nucleotides: 7. The CDR3 sequence is CASSPTTGSTGELFF. The CDR3 bases are TGCGCCAGCAGCCCGACGACAGGGAGCACCGGGGAGCTGTTTTTT.

The chain uses TRBV4-3 and TRBJ2-5, with a weak D call TRBD1 (5 bases). Trimming stripped 0 bases from V and 4 bases from J, with 12 bases between. CDR1 is LGHNA, CDR2 YSLEER, per germline. The CDR3 totals 15 residues. CDR3 sequence: CASSQDSDTGETQYF. The CDR3 nucleotides read TGCGCCAGCAGCCAAGATTCGGACACAGGAGAGACCCAGTACTTC.

The chain uses TRBV2 and TRBJ1-2; 10 bases align to TRBD1. The germline CDR1 and CDR2 sequences are SNHLY and FYNNEI. With V trimmed by 4 bases and J by 0 bases, 5 bases remained unmatched. This CDR3 has 16 residues. The CDR3 DNA reads TGTGCCAGCAGTGGCCGGGACAGGGGAACTAACTATGGCTACACCTTC. It codes for CASSGRDRGTNYGYTF.

The rearrangement joins TRBV27 to TRBJ1-2; tentatively, D is TRBD1 (5 bases). Per the germline V gene, CDR1 is MNHEY and CDR2 is SMNVEV (reference sequence). Trimming cost V 6 bases and J 7 bases, with 18 bases left between them. This CDR3 is 14 amino acids long. The CDR3 region has the DNA TGTGCCAGCAGCCAGTGGGTGGGGGTGGGTGGCTACACCTTC. As protein: CASSQWVGVGGYTF.

This chain uses TRBV29-1 with TRBJ1-4; TRBD1 is a possible D gene (5 bases). CDR1 is SQVTM, CDR2 ANQGSEA, per germline. V was pared by 4 bases and J by 8 bases, with 14 bases between. The CDR3 loop spans 13 amino acids. CDR3 bases: TGCAGCGTTGGTGGGTTGAGGGGCGAAAAACTGTTTTTT. It translates to CSVGGLRGEKLFF.